Listed below are T cell receptor beta chains from one sample, sequenced in a study of T-cell reconstitution after alpha-beta-depleted transplantation in children. TCRdb called the PCR reads again in MiXCR, with one record for every CDR3 protein. The sample includes 250,000 to 300,000 distinct CDR3 sequences, almost 8% of them seen just once. Sequencing used peripheral blood, obtained 360 days after TCRalphabeta/CD19-depleted stem cell transplant. Source of these receptors: a female patient aged 2 to 10 who had a stem cell transplant for Fanconi anemia, so the T cells may come from the graft donor. The CDR3 runs from the conserved cysteine through the conserved F or W. The D gene is left open where the match is weak. The size entry is marked missing in some rows and otherwise reads once, few, many or a size class.

d_call,v_call,j_call,clone_size,cdr3_aa,cdr3_nt
TRBD1,TRBV6-2/TRBV6-3,TRBJ2-7,.,CASSYLTGDPSYEQYF,TGTGCCAGCAGTTACCTGACAGGGGACCCCTCCTACGAGCAGTACTTC
.,TRBV7-2,TRBJ1-2,.,CASSPRDRFSYGYTF,TGTGCCAGCAGCCCTAGAGACAGGTTCTCCTATGGCTACACCTTC
.,TRBV30,TRBJ1-2,.,CAWRTGGGGPGGYTF,TGTGCCTGGAGGACAGGTGGTGGGGGCCCGGGAGGCTACACCTTC
.,TRBV11-2,TRBJ2-2,few,CASTPYYWTAGELFF,TGTGCCAGCACCCCTTACTACTGGACAGCCGGGGAGCTGTTTTTT
.,TRBV27,TRBJ1-2,many,CASSLNPQANYTF,TGTGCCAGCAGTTTAAACCCACAGGCAAACTACACCTTC
TRBD1,TRBV6-2/TRBV6-3,TRBJ1-5,many,CASSSRQGYQPQHF,TGTGCCAGCAGTTCGAGACAGGGCTATCAGCCCCAGCATTTT
.,TRBV4-2,TRBJ1-5,many,CASSQEAGAPSLHF,TGTGCCAGCAGCCAAGAGGCGGGGGCTCCATCCCTCCATTTT
TRBD2,TRBV18,TRBJ2-6,few,CASSPRGLAGGPGANVLTF,TGTGCCAGCTCACCACGGGGACTAGCGGGAGGGCCTGGGGCCAACGTCCTGACTTTC
.,TRBV10-3,TRBJ2-2,many,CATHPKTGSNTGELFF,TGTGCCACGCACCCCAAGACAGGTTCGAACACCGGGGAGCTGTTTTTT
.,TRBV27,TRBJ1-4,few,CASSLGPGNPNEKLFF,TGTGCCAGCAGTTTGGGACCAGGGAATCCTAATGAAAAACTGTTTTTT
.,TRBV25-1,TRBJ2-2,.,CASSEPNTGELFF,TGTGCCAGCAGTGAACCCAACACCGGGGAGCTGTTTTTT
TRBD1,TRBV29-1,TRBJ2-7,many,CSTWTGGFGEQYF,TGCAGCACCTGGACAGGGGGCTTTGGCGAGCAGTACTTC
.,TRBV5-1,TRBJ2-7,many,CASSSVGAGQYEQYF,TGCGCCAGCAGCTCGGTTGGCGCCGGACAGTACGAGCAGTACTTC
.,TRBV12-3/TRBV12-4,TRBJ1-2,many,CASSLGPTNYGYTF,TGTGCCAGCAGCCTGGGACCGACGAACTATGGCTACACCTTC
TRBD2,TRBV7-3,TRBJ2-1,once,CASSLTGLPNEQFF,TGTGCCAGCAGCTTAACGGGACTACCTAATGAGCAGTTCTTC
.,TRBV5-1,TRBJ1-2,.,CASSSGDRSVGYTF,TGCGCCAGCAGCTCTGGTGACAGGTCTGTGGGCTACACCTTC
.,TRBV12-3/TRBV12-4,TRBJ1-5,few,CASTLSGGIQPQHF,TGTGCCAGCACCCTGAGTGGGGGGATTCAGCCCCAGCATTTT
.,TRBV7-8,TRBJ2-1,few,CASSFNRVRGNEQFF,TGTGCCAGCAGCTTCAACAGGGTTCGTGGGAATGAGCAGTTCTTC
.,TRBV2,TRBJ1-5,.,CASSESVQPQHF,TGTGCCAGCAGTGAATCAGTCCAGCCCCAGCATTTT
.,TRBV20-1,TRBJ2-5,few,CSARTTIQKTQYF,TGCAGTGCTAGAACCACTATCCAAAAGACCCAGTACTTC
TRBD1,TRBV12-3/TRBV12-4,TRBJ1-6,many,CASSRTGNLGSPLHF,TGTGCCAGCAGTAGGACAGGGAATTTAGGTTCACCCCTCCACTTT
.,TRBV5-1,TRBJ1-1,many,CASSPGTTNTEAFF,TGCGCCAGCAGCCCCGGGACAACTAACACTGAAGCTTTCTTT
TRBD1,TRBV19,TRBJ2-2,.,CASNQGADTGELFF,TGTGCCAGTAATCAGGGGGCTGACACCGGGGAGCTGTTTTTT
TRBD1,TRBV6-5,TRBJ1-4,.,CASSYTGDNEKLFF,TGTGCCAGCAGCTATACAGGGGATAATGAAAAACTGTTTTTT
.,TRBV6-2/TRBV6-3,TRBJ2-1,many,CASSDYEQFF,TGTGCCAGCAGTGACTATGAGCAGTTCTTC
TRBD2,TRBV9,TRBJ2-1,many,CASSVDPPGLVSHEQFF,TGTGCCAGCAGCGTAGACCCCCCGGGACTAGTTTCCCATGAGCAGTTCTTC
.,TRBV6-1,TRBJ1-2,.,CASRPGRRFGNYGYTF,TGTGCCAGCAGACCGGGACGGCGTTTTGGGAACTATGGCTACACCTTC